Following are 6 T cell receptor beta chains from one sample sequenced in a study of shared clonotypes between healthy human individuals. The assay was immunoSEQ multiplex PCR, and TCRdb's table has in-frame clones only and misses some. The sample consists of around 2,000,000 clones, 90% to 95% of them appearing once. Terminally differentiated effector memory CD45RA+ cells were excluded by CCR7 positive selection of CD45RO-negative cells. The specimen was naive CD8+ T cells from PBMCs. These receptors all come from a man between 18 and 35 years old in good health. Some clones in this sample may be carry-over from other donors' samples.

The V gene is TRBV2, the J gene TRBJ2-5; a possible D gene is TRBD1 (5 bases). The CDR3 contains 18 residues. Germline V gene data show CDR1 as SNHLY and CDR2 as FYNNEI. Trimming cost V 3 bases and J 2 bases, with 22 bases left between them. CDR3 in DNA: TGTGCCAGCAGTGATTGGGGCAGCCCAACTCCAGTACAAGAGACCCAGTACTTC. It codes for CASSDWGSPTPVQETQYF.

The chain is built from TRBV19 and TRBJ2-7; D call uncertain. Germline CDR1 LNHDA, CDR2 SQIVND (reference sequence). There are 12 residues in the CDR3. V gave up 3 bases and J gave up 5 bases, with 8 bases separating them. CDR3 residues: CASSIASDEQYF. As DNA, the CDR3 is TGTGCCAGTAGTATCGCCTCGGACGAGCAGTACTTC.

This chain joins TRBV6-1 and TRBJ2-2; no clear D. There are 11 residues in the CDR3. Germline V gene sequence: CDR1 MNHNS, CDR2 SASEGT. The V and J ends lost 4 bases and 5 bases respectively, with 2 bases between them. CDR3 in DNA: TGTGCCAGCAGTGCGACCGGGGAGCTGTTTTTT. This sequence encodes CASSATGELFF.

This chain connects TRBV7-9 to TRBJ1-2; D not resolved. CDR1 is SEHNR, CDR2 FQNEAQ, per germline (reference sequence). The CDR3 length is 14 residues. V was trimmed by 5 bases and J by 6 bases, leaving 16 bases between them. The CDR3 loop reads CASSPNPLEDGYTF. DNA of the CDR3: TGTGCCAGCAGCCCGAACCCCTTGGAGGATGGCTACACCTTC.

V usage is TRBV11-2 and J usage is TRBJ2-5; D perhaps matches TRBD1 (5 bases). In germline, CDR1 is SGHAT, CDR2 FQNNGV. V gave up 2 bases and J gave up 5 bases, with 18 bases separating them. This CDR3 is 16 amino acids long. CDR3 sequence: CASSLILAQGAETQYF. CDR3 DNA sequence: TGTGCCAGCAGCTTAATTTTAGCCCAGGGTGCGGAGACCCAGTACTTC.

This clone appeared a single time. One junction end does not reproduce the germline sequence, and a read error may be involved. V and J are TRBV9 and TRBJ1-2; the D is unclear. In germline, CDR1 is SGDLS, CDR2 YYNGEE. This CDR3 is built from 13 residues. The CDR3 DNA sequence: TGTGCCAGCAGCGTCACGGAAGGCTATCGCTACACCTTC. Translating gives CASSVTEGYRYTF.